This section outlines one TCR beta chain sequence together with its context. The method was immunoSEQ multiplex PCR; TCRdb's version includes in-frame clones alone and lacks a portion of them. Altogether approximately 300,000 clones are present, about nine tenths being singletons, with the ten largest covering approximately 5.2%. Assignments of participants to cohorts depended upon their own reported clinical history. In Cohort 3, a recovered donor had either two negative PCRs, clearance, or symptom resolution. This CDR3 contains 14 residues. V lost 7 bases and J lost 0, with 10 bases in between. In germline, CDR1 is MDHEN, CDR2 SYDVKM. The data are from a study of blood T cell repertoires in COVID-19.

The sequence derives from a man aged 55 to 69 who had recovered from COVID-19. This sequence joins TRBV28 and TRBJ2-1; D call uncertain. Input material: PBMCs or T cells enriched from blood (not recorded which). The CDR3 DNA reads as TGTGCCAGCACTCAGGCAAGCTCCTACAATGAGCAGTTCTTC. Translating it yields CASTQASSYNEQFF.